This TCR beta chain derives from a study of T cells expressing NK-cell markers. About the study: TCR beta repertoires came from sorted CD3+CD56+NKG2C+, CD3+CD56+NKG2C- and CD3+CD56-NKG2C+ T cells. Just one sequenced donor of eight was HCMV-seronegative, while seven were seropositive.

TCRdb re-called the 5' RACE reads and shows each CDR3 protein once, DNA omitted. The sample has roughly 430,000 distinct CDR3 sequences; the top ten hold 7.3%. Per germline, CDR1 SEHNR and CDR2 FQNEAQ (reference sequence). There are 15 residues in the CDR3. The TCR comes from a woman aged 18-69 years in good health. This chain uses TRBV7-9 with TRBJ1-2. Sequenced input: blood T cells: a sorted CD56 or NKG2C T cell subset, CD4+ or CD8+ T cells, or bulk PBMC T cells (not recorded which). The CDR3 here is CASQASSTGLYGYTF.